This T cell receptor beta chain was recorded in a study of beta chain features in type 1 diabetes. Study-wide background: Sorted cells examined across all samples numbered approximately 100 million.

CD4+ cells of the naive, central memory, regulatory and stem cell-like memory types were sorted via CD45RO/CCR7/CD25/CD127/CD95/CD27. The CDR3 has 16 residues. Germline-derived CDR1 and CDR2 are SGHVS and FQNEAQ. The V segment lost 0 bases and the J segment 5 bases; nucleotides outside the gene matches: 4. The investigators reverse transcribed all of the isolated RNA, so they sequenced expressed TCRB transcripts. Roughly 3.6 million reads per sample were averaged for naive, central memory and regulatory samples. This table comes from immunoSEQ multiplex PCR, and its TCRdb copy is limited to in-frame clones, with some not included. The sample holds 350,000 to 400,000 clones, roughly 15% seen once.

V is TRBV7-8 and J is TRBJ2-1, with TRBD2 identical over 10 bases. Sample: naive CD4+ T cells from blood. This receptor was taken from a woman aged 18-30 years in good health. The CDR3 protein is CASSLARTSGNNEQFF. The DNA of the CDR3 is TGTGCCAGCAGCTTAGCCCGGACTAGCGGTAACAATGAGCAGTTCTTC. The full variable domain, rest sourced from reference TRBV7-8 and TRBJ2-1, is GAGVSQSPRYKVAKRGQDVALRCDPISGHVSLFWYQQALGQGPEFLTYFQNEAQLDKSGLPSDRFFAERPEGSVSTLKIQRTQQEDSAVYLCASSLARTSGNNEQFFGPGTRLTVL.